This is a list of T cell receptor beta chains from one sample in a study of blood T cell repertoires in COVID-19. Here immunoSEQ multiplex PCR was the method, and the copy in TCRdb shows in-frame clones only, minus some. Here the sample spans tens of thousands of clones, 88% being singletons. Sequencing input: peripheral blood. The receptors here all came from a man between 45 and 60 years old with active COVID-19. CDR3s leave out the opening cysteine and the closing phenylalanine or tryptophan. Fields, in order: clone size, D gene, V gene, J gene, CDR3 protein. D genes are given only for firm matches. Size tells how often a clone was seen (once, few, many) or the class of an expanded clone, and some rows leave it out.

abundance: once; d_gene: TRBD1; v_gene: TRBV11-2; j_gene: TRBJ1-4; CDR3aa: ASSPPGQGNEKLF
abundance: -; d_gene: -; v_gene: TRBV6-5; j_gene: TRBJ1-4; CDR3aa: ASSYSGGVELF
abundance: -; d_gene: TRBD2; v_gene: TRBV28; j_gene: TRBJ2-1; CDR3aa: ASSGLAGGSEQF
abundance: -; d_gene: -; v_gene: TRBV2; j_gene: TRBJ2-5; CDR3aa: ASMRDQETQY
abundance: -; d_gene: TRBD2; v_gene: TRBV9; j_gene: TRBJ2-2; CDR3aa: ASSPQPSGSGAGELF
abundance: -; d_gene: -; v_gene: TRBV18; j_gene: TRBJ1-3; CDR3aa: ASSPPGRSRTGNTIY
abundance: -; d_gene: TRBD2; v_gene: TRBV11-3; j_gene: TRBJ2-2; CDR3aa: ASSMTSANTGELF
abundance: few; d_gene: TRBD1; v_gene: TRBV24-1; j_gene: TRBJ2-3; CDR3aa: ATSDPKPGQGGDTQY
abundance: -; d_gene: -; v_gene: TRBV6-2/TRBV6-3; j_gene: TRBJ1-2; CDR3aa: ASSDPDRANYGYT
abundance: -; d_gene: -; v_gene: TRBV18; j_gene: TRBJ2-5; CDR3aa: ASSRAEQETQY
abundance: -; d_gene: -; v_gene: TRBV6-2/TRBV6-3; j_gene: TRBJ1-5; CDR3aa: ASSYHQGGNQPQH
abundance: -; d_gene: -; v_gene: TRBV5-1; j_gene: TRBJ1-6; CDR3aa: ASSSGDLPNSPLH
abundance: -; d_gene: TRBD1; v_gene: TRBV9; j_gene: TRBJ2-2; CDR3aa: ASSVQGVNTGELF
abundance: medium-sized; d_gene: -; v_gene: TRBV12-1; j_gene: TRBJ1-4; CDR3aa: ASSFEGVGNEKLF
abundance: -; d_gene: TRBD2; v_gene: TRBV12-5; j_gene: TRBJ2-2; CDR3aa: ASGGGLTGELF
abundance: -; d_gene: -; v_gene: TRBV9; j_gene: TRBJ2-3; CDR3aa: ASSVVGLYTDTQY
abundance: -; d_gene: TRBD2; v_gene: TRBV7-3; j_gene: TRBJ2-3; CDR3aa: ASSQRGLASDTQY
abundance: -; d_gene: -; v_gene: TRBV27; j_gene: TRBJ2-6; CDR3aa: ASSLDGGTGANVPT
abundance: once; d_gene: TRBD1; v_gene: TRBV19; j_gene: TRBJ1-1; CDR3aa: ASRDRVVTEAF
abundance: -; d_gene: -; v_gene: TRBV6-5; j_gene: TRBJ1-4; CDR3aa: ASSSTDNEKLF
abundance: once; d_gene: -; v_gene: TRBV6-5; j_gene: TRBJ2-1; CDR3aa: ASKEGLPYNEQF
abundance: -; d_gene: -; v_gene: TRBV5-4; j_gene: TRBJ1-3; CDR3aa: ASSWAGSGNTIY
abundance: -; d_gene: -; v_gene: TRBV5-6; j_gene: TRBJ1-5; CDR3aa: ASSLYSGDTQPQH
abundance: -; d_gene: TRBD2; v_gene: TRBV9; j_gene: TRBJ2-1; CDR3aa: ASSARGTRGYNEQF